What follows are 11 T cell receptor beta chains derived from one specimen sequenced in a study of cytomegalovirus exposure and HLA in healthy donors. The PCR used 60 Vbeta and 13 Jbeta primers. The data were produced by immunoSEQ multiplex PCR, yet TCRdb's version contains in-frame clones alone and is incomplete. Of 130,000 to 150,000 clones in the sample, around 81% were seen once. Sequenced: PBMCs. The receptors were sampled from a male donor in good health and CMV-seronegative.

This sequence joins TRBV29-1 and TRBJ1-3; 7 nucleotides agree with TRBD1. The CDR3 spans 14 residues. Trimming removed 4 bases from V and 0 bases from J; junction bases left unmatched: 3. Per germline, CDR1 SQVTM and CDR2 ANQGSEA. The CDR3 region has the DNA TGCAGCGTTGGGGACAGAAACTCTGGAAACACCATATATTTT. Its translation is CSVGDRNSGNTIYF. Variable domain in full (rest from reference TRBV29-1 and TRBJ1-3): SAVISQKPSRDICQRGTSLTIQCQVDSQVTMMFWYRQQPGQSLTLIATANQGSEATYESGFVIDKFPISRPNLTFSTLTVSNMSPEDSSIYLCSVGDRNSGNTIYFGEGSWLTVV.

This clone showed up just a few times. Here the CDR3 DNA reads TGTGCCAGCAGTGAATACGGGGGGGCTCAGCCCCAGCATTTT. This sequence encodes CASSEYGGAQPQHF. The rearrangement uses TRBV25-1 and TRBJ1-5; maybe TRBD1 (6 bases). The germline V and J ends were trimmed by 0 bases and 6 bases, with 9 bases remaining between them. The germline V gene encodes CDR1 MGHDK and CDR2 SYGVNS. The CDR3 covers 14 residues.

This chain uses TRBV27 with TRBJ2-3; D may be TRBD1 (5 bases). With 2 bases removed from V and 0 bases from J, the gap between germline ends came to 24 bases. Germline V lookup: CDR1 MNHEY, CDR2 SMNVEV (reference sequence). The CDR3 spans 20 residues. CDR3 DNA: TGTGCCAGCAGTTTAACAAGGAGTAGGCAGGGCGACCCTAGCACAGATACGCAGTATTTT. This codes for CASSLTRSRQGDPSTDTQYF.

This chain joins TRBV28 and TRBJ1-6; 7 nucleotides match TRBD1. The junction had 9 bases not matched to a gene; V was cut back by 8 bases and J by 8 bases. This CDR3 is built from 14 residues. Looked up from germline, CDR1 is MDHEN and CDR2 is SYDVKM. In DNA, the CDR3 is TGTGCCAGCTCTCCCGGGACAGTGGATTCACCCCTCCACTTT. Amino acid sequence: CASSPGTVDSPLHF.

V gene TRBV4-1 combines with J gene TRBJ2-1; D possibly corresponds to TRBD2 (6 bases). There are 15 residues in the CDR3. The V gene lost 2 bases and the J gene lost 4 bases, with 12 bases spanning the gap. The V gene's germline CDR1 is MGHRA and CDR2 YSYEKL. CDR3 nucleotides: TGCGCCAGCAGCCAAATCGGGGGTCCGTACAATGAGCAGTTCTTC. It translates to CASSQIGGPYNEQFF.

J is TRBJ1-1 and V is TRBV5-4, with D unclear. Per the germline V gene, CDR1 is SGHNT and CDR2 is YYREEE (reference sequence). This CDR3 contains 13 residues. V was trimmed by 2 bases and J by 0 bases, leaving 5 bases between them. The CDR3 bases are TGTGCCAGCAGCTTCCCTATGAACACTGAAGCTTTCTTT. Protein sequence: CASSFPMNTEAFF. Supplemented by reference TRBV5-4 and TRBJ1-1, the full variable domain reads ETGVTQSPTHLIKTRGQQVTLRCSSQSGHNTVSWYQQALGQGPQFIFQYYREEENGRGNFPPRFSGLQFPNYSSELNVNALELDDSALYLCASSFPMNTEAFFGQGTRLTVV.

This chain links TRBV7-2 with TRBJ2-1; 7 nucleotides agree with TRBD2. V lost 1 base and J lost 9; bases outside the gene matches: 9. Per the germline V gene, CDR1 is SGHTA and CDR2 is FQGNSA. The CDR3 totals 15 residues. In DNA, the CDR3 is TGTGCCAGCAGCTTAGGCTTGAGGTGGGGGGGTGAGCAGTTCTTC. Translating it yields CASSLGLRWGGEQFF.

The chain links TRBV10-3 to TRBJ1-1; the match to TRBD1 covers 8 bases. CDR3 length: 14 residues. With V trimmed by 6 bases and J by 6 bases, 9 bases remained unmatched. Germline CDR1 and CDR2: ENHRY and SYGVKD. CDR3 nucleotide sequence: TGTGCCATCAGAACGACAGGGGCGGGCTCTGAAGCTTTCTTT. Amino acids: CAIRTTGAGSEAFF.

The rearrangement uses TRBV7-9 and TRBJ2-3, with TRBD1 matching 8 bases. The J segment lost 3 bases and the V segment lost 8 bases, leaving 7 bases of the junction unmatched. The CDR3 has 14 amino acids. The germline V gene has CDR1 SEHNR and CDR2 FQNEAQ (reference sequence). CDR3 region: CASFSGGKTDTQYF. CDR3 DNA sequence: TGTGCCAGCTTTTCAGGGGGCAAGACAGATACGCAGTATTTT.

This sequence joins TRBV4-1 and TRBJ1-2, with a weak D call TRBD1 (6 bases). The length of the CDR3 is 15 residues. Trimming took off 0 bases at V and 6 bases at J, with 14 bases between the two ends. Germline V gene sequence: CDR1 MGHRA, CDR2 YSYEKL. The DNA of the CDR3 is TGCGCCAGCAGCCAAGAGGGGGCAGGACATCATGGCTACACCTTC. Protein product: CASSQEGAGHHGYTF.

This clone was counted once. The chain employs TRBV7-2 and TRBJ2-7, with 8 positions matching TRBD2. The V gene's germline CDR1 is SGHTA and CDR2 FQGNSA. The CDR3 consists of 14 residues. V lost 5 bases to trimming and J lost 5 bases; unmatched junction nucleotides: 8. The CDR3: CASSRAGEWNEQYF. CDR3 in DNA: TGTGCCAGCAGCCGAGCGGGGGAATGGAACGAGCAGTACTTC.